This T cell receptor beta chain was sequenced during a study of PD-L1 blockade in urothelial cancer. Time point meaning: pretreatment peripheral blood. Pretreatment sampling and on-treatment sampling together yielded between 1 and 8 samples for each patient. The CDR3 totals 15 residues. V was cut by 4 bases and J by 4 bases, with 13 bases left in between. Germline CDR1 MGHRA, CDR2 YSYEKL. Into every PCR, synthetic TCR analog templates were spiked. Assay used: immunoSEQ multiplex PCR; TCRdb lists only in-frame clones, some missing. This sample has 130,000 or so clones, with approximately 84% found just once.

V gene TRBV4-1 combines with J gene TRBJ2-2, with D tentatively TRBD2 (5 bases). Specimen: PBMCs, collected around atezolizumab (anti-PD-L1) treatment. This TCR derives from a man aged 50 or older with urothelial cancer. CDR3 region: CASSPTDSSTGELFF. CDR3 DNA: TGCGCCAGCAGCCCTACGGACTCTTCCACCGGGGAGCTGTTTTTT.